The 32 T cell receptor beta chains below all came from one sample that was sequenced in a study of T cell repertoires in cytomegalovirus infection. Each CDR3 protein gets one entry after TCRdb re-called the reads with MiXCR. The sample lists approximately 990,000 distinct CDR3 sequences, roughly 30% occurring once. These receptors have no identified antigens. The sequenced sample was cultured CD8+ T cells from PBMCs, obtained from culture after CMV antigen stimulation. The source of these receptors is a human donor in good health (CMV status not recorded). Some clones in this sample may be carry-over from other donors' samples.

J is TRBJ2-3 and V is TRBV28, with TRBD2 matching 9 bases. J was trimmed by 2 bases and V by 3 bases; bases with no gene match: 3. The germline V gene has CDR1 MDHEN and CDR2 SYDVKM. This CDR3 contains 15 residues. CDR3 protein: CASSFPSGITDTQYF. CDR3 in DNA: TGTGCCAGCAGTTTCCCTAGCGGGATCACAGATACGCAGTATTTT.

The chain uses TRBV29-1 and TRBJ1-5, with D uncertain. Germline V gene sequence: CDR1 SQVTM, CDR2 ANQGSEA. V was pared by 6 bases and J by 2 bases, with 8 bases between. CDR3 length: 12 amino acids. CDR3 loop: CSVRVGNQPQHF. CDR3 sequence (DNA): TGCAGCGTCCGAGTGGGCAATCAGCCCCAGCATTTT.

The chain has TRBV9 and TRBJ2-3; TRBD2 matches at 10 bases. Germline trimming cut 3 bases from V and 2 bases from J; bases unmatched to any gene: 9. Looked up from germline, CDR1 is SGDLS and CDR2 is YYNGEE. This CDR3 region has 17 residues. The CDR3 loop is CASSAPLSGGNTDTQYF. For the CDR3, the DNA is TGTGCCAGCAGCGCCCCACTTAGCGGGGGGAACACAGATACGCAGTATTTT.

The chain joins TRBV6-5 to TRBJ1-5, with D possibly matching TRBD1 (5 bases). This CDR3 comprises 14 residues. Germline V gene data show CDR1 as MNHEY and CDR2 as SVGAGI. Trimming removed 6 bases at V and 5 bases at J, with 14 bases between. Written as DNA, the CDR3 is TGTGCCAGCAGGTCTTCAGGGTTCCATCAGCCCCAGCATTTT. Translation gives CASRSSGFHQPQHF.

This sequence joins TRBV7-9 and TRBJ1-1; 9 nucleotides align to TRBD1. CDR1 is SEHNR and CDR2 is FQNEAQ in the germline V gene (reference sequence). CDR3 length equals 17 residues. Trimming removed 5 bases from V and 1 base from J; junction bases left unmatched: 11. CDR3 residues: CASSTYWTGEGNTEAFF. CDR3 nucleotide sequence: TGTGCCAGCAGCACCTATTGGACAGGGGAAGGGAACACTGAAGCTTTCTTT. The full variable domain, with the rest looked up from reference TRBV7-9 and TRBJ1-1, is DTGVSQNPRHKITKRGQNVTFRCDPISEHNRLYWYRQTLGQGPEFLTYFQNEAQLEKSRLLSDRFSAERPKGSFSTLEIQRTEQGDSAMYLCASSTYWTGEGNTEAFFGQGTRLTVV.

Ten or more counts support this clonotype. Relative to the germline gene, one junction end is altered; a read error may explain this. The chain combines TRBV7-2 with TRBJ2-5, with TRBD1 as a possible D gene (6 bases). The CDR3 loop spans 11 amino acids. The germline CDR1 and CDR2 sequences are SGHTA and FQGNSA. The chain's CDR3 is CASSLGHSNDF. As DNA, the CDR3 is TGTGCCAGCAGCTTGGGACACTCCAACGACTTC.

A few counts support this clonotype. The V and J genes are TRBV20-1 and TRBJ2-5; 9 bases are shared with TRBD2. From germline, CDR1 is DFQATT and CDR2 SNEGSKA (reference sequence). The length of the CDR3 is 15 residues. Trimming cost V 0 bases and J 5 bases; bases outside gene matches: 7. For the CDR3, the DNA is TGCAGTGCTAGAGAACCGCGGGGGGGCGGGGAGACCCAGTACTTC. Translated: CSAREPRGGGETQYF.

This clonotype was recorded at least ten times. The chain recombines TRBV7-9 with TRBJ2-2; D might be TRBD2 (7 bases). The CDR3 has 18 residues. Looked up from germline, CDR1 is SEHNR and CDR2 is FQNEAQ (reference sequence). Trimming took off 2 bases at V and 5 bases at J, with 21 bases between the two ends. The CDR3 bases are TGTGCCAGCAGCTTAAGAGGGGGGGACGGAGGAACGACCGGGGAGCTGTTTTTT. Its translation is CASSLRGGDGGTTGELFF.

This clonotype was observed a few times. The chain recombines TRBV5-1 with TRBJ1-6, with 9 bases aligning to TRBD1. This CDR3 contains 15 residues. Germline CDR1 and CDR2: SGHRS and YFSETQ. Germline trimming cut 4 bases from V and 8 bases from J; bases unmatched to any gene: 7. The CDR3 region is CASSKDRGGHSPLHF. DNA for the CDR3: TGCGCCAGCAGCAAGGACAGGGGTGGGCATTCACCCCTCCACTTT.

This clonotype was detected only a few times. This rearrangement joins TRBV10-3 to TRBJ1-5; D call uncertain. V gave up 3 bases and J gave up 0 bases, with 9 bases separating them. Germline V gene data show CDR1 as ENHRY and CDR2 as SYGVKD. The CDR3 covers 15 residues. CDR3 protein: CAISDGGTSNQPQHF. Written as DNA, the CDR3 is TGTGCCATCAGTGATGGAGGAACTAGCAATCAGCCCCAGCATTTT.

The V gene is TRBV13, the J gene TRBJ2-4; D unresolved. The CDR3 is made up of 14 amino acids. The germline V gene encodes CDR1 PRHDT and CDR2 FYEKMQ (reference sequence). Trimming stripped 3 bases from V and 3 bases from J, with 9 bases between. This CDR3 reads CASSLGSDKNIQYF. The CDR3 DNA sequence: TGTGCCAGCAGCTTGGGTTCAGACAAAAACATTCAGTACTTC.

This clonotype came up many times. This sequence joins TRBV12-3 or TRBV12-4 and TRBJ2-1; D uncertain. The CDR3 has 12 amino acids. Trimming shortened V by 2 bases and J by 7 bases, and 6 bases separated the two germline ends. The CDR3 here is CASSLQRNEQFF. CDR3 DNA sequence: TGTGCCAGCAGTTTACAGCGTAATGAGCAGTTCTTC.

This clonotype showed up many times. This chain links TRBV7-3 with TRBJ2-1, with 9 bases aligning to TRBD2. Per the germline V gene, CDR1 is SGHTA and CDR2 is FQGTGA. CDR3 length equals 19 residues. V was pared by 5 bases and J by 6 bases, with 20 bases of the junction left unmatched. CDR3 nucleotide sequence: TGTGCCAGCAGCCCGGGGGGTAGCGGGGGACCGGATACCCTCAATGAGCAGTTCTTC. Protein product: CASSPGGSGGPDTLNEQFF.

The gene calls are TRBV7-2 and TRBJ1-5; D uncertain. CDR3 length: 16 amino acids. The germline V gene encodes CDR1 SGHTA and CDR2 FQGNSA. Trimming stripped 8 bases from V and 2 bases from J, with 19 bases between. CDR3 bases: TGTGCCAGCCCGCCCGGGGAGGGATTGGGCAATCAGCCCCAGCATTTT. This gives the protein CASPPGEGLGNQPQHF.

This rearrangement joins TRBV20-1 to TRBJ2-3; a weak D match, TRBD2 (6 bases). This CDR3 has 17 amino acids. V was shortened by 2 bases and J by 0 bases, with 18 bases between the two germline ends. Looked up from germline, CDR1 is DFQATT and CDR2 is SNEGSKA (reference sequence). CDR3 residues: CSARSSRGDSSTDTQYF. The CDR3 DNA follows: TGCAGTGCTAGATCCTCACGAGGGGACTCCAGCACAGATACGCAGTATTTT.

This clonotype was detected only a few times. The chain employs TRBV19 and TRBJ2-1; 12 bases fit TRBD2. V was pared by 1 base and J by 9 bases, with 7 bases of the junction left unmatched. Germline lookup yields CDR1 LNHDA and CDR2 SQIVND (reference sequence). This CDR3 is 16 amino acids long. CDR3 amino acids: CASSIGTSGGSSEQFF. The CDR3 DNA reads as TGTGCCAGTAGTATAGGAACTAGCGGGGGGTCGAGTGAGCAGTTCTTC.

The chain combines TRBV6-4 with TRBJ2-1; TRBD1 matches at 7 bases. This CDR3 has 13 amino acids. Trimming at V came to 5 bases and at J to 8 bases, leaving 6 bases not matched to a gene. From germline, CDR1 is MRHNA and CDR2 SNTAGT. CDR3 amino acids: CASSRTGADEQFF. The CDR3 DNA is TGTGCCAGCAGTAGAACAGGGGCGGATGAGCAGTTCTTC.

Many counts were recorded for this clonotype. The chain joins TRBV12-3 or TRBV12-4 to TRBJ1-1; TRBD1 is a possible D gene (6 bases). This CDR3 contains 15 residues. V was clipped by 6 bases and J by 5 bases, with 19 bases between them. Here the CDR3 reads CASRPPRGVWTEAFF. CDR3 DNA: TGTGCCAGCAGGCCCCCCAGGGGCGTATGGACTGAAGCTTTCTTT.

This clonotype was counted at least ten times. The rearrangement joins TRBV19 to TRBJ1-5; D remains unclear. The germline CDR1 and CDR2 sequences are LNHDA and SQIVND (reference sequence). Trimming removed 0 bases from V and 0 bases from J, with 15 bases in between. CDR3 length equals 18 residues. The CDR3 loop reads CASSIDEGGEYSNQPQHF. CDR3 sequence (DNA): TGTGCCAGTAGTATAGACGAGGGTGGGGAATATAGCAATCAGCCCCAGCATTTT.

V is TRBV5-6 and J is TRBJ2-1, with 7 bases aligning to TRBD2. Germline lookup yields CDR1 SGHDT and CDR2 YYEEEE. The junction had 4 bases not matched to a gene; V was cut back by 1 base and J by 3 bases. This CDR3 contains 15 residues. CDR3 sequence reads: CASSLSPSGYNEQFF. CDR3 nucleotides: TGTGCCAGCAGCTTGAGCCCTAGCGGCTACAATGAGCAGTTCTTC. Full variable domain (outside the CDR3, taken from reference TRBV5-6 and TRBJ2-1): DAGVTQSPTHLIKTRGQQVTLRCSPKSGHDTVSWYQQALGQGPQFIFQYYEEEERQRGNFPDRFSGHQFPNYSSELNVNALLLGDSALYLCASSLSPSGYNEQFFGPGTRLTVL.

This clonotype was found a few times. The chain couples TRBV28 to TRBJ2-4, with D unresolved. In germline, CDR1 is MDHEN, CDR2 SYDVKM. The V end lost 2 bases, the J end lost 0 bases, and 11 bases lay between the germline ends. CDR3 size: 16 residues. The CDR3 spells CASSLELPLAKNIQYF. In DNA, the CDR3 is TGTGCCAGCAGTTTAGAGCTTCCTTTAGCCAAAAACATTCAGTACTTC.

This clonotype was seen a few times. V gene TRBV6-1 combines with J gene TRBJ1-4; the D gene is possibly TRBD1 (6 bases). CDR1 is MNHNS, CDR2 SASEGT, per germline. The CDR3 loop spans 16 amino acids. Trimming pared 0 bases from V and 8 bases from J, leaving 16 bases between. CDR3 sequence reads: CASSEASRGAREKLFF. DNA for the CDR3: TGTGCCAGCAGTGAAGCGAGTCGGGGGGCAAGGGAAAAACTGTTTTTT.

This clonotype was detected only a few times. This chain uses TRBV5-6 with TRBJ1-4, with a weak D call TRBD1 (6 bases). Trimming removed 0 bases at V and 7 bases at J, with 16 bases between. The CDR3 spans 16 residues. Germline CDR1 SGHDT, CDR2 YYEEEE. The DNA of the CDR3 is TGTGCCAGCAGCTTGGCACGGGGGGCGGCCCGTGAAAAACTGTTTTTT. Translation gives CASSLARGAAREKLFF.

The rearrangement joins TRBV7-9 to TRBJ1-3; no clear D. The V end lost 5 bases, the J end lost 8 bases, and 7 bases lay between the germline ends. The CDR3 extends over 11 amino acids. The germline gives CDR1 SEHNR, CDR2 FQNEAQ (reference sequence). CDR3 DNA: TGTGCCAGCAGCCCGGAGGACACCATATATTTT. This sequence encodes CASSPEDTIYF.

Notes on this clonotype: This may stem from a read error, because a much larger clone lies one nucleotide away. The chain is built from TRBV3-1 and TRBJ1-2; D may be TRBD1 (6 bases). CDR1 is LGHDT and CDR2 is YNNKEL in the germline V gene (reference sequence). The CDR3 has 13 amino acids. The CDR3 protein is CVSSQGGVAGYTF. CDR3 bases: TGTGTCAGCAGCCAAGGGGGGGTGGCTGGCTACACCTTC.

Only a few counts were recorded for this clonotype. The chain uses TRBV7-9 and TRBJ2-7; tentatively, D is TRBD1 or TRBD2 (5 bases each). The V end was cut by 5 bases, the J end by 3 bases, with 23 bases between. This CDR3 contains 17 residues. Germline assignment: CDR1 SEHNR and CDR2 FQNEAQ (reference sequence). The CDR3 DNA is TGTGCCAGCAGCCTACCGGGACCACCTCCGTCAGGCTACGAGCAGTACTTC. It yields the protein CASSLPGPPPSGYEQYF.

J is TRBJ1-6 and V is TRBV6-5; 7 bases align to TRBD1. CDR3 size: 14 residues. The junction had 7 bases not matched to a gene; V was cut back by 6 bases and J by 8 bases. Germline V gene lookup returns CDR1 MNHEY and CDR2 SVGAGI. The CDR3 loop is CASSLTGRDSPLHF. In DNA form, the CDR3 reads TGTGCCAGCAGCTTGACAGGGAGGGATTCACCCCTCCACTTT.

This clonotype was recorded at least ten times. The chain couples TRBV5-4 to TRBJ2-7; 9 positions agree with TRBD2. CDR1 SGHNT and CDR2 YYREEE come from the germline V gene (reference sequence). V was clipped by 4 bases and J by 6 bases; unmatched bases: 5. The CDR3 extends over 13 amino acids. CDR3 in DNA: TGTGCCAGCAGCACCGGACTAGCGCGCGAGCAGTACTTC. As protein: CASSTGLAREQYF.

The chain carries TRBV6-2 or TRBV6-3 and TRBJ2-6; D gene unclear. Trimming cost V 7 bases and J 1 base, with 14 bases left between them. This CDR3 is 16 amino acids long. Germline CDR1 reads MNHEY; CDR2 reads SVGEGT. For the CDR3, the DNA is TGTGCCAGCATTACACGGTCGAGTTCTGGGGCCAACGTCCTGACTTTC. Translating it yields CASITRSSSGANVLTF.

V is TRBV9 and J is TRBJ1-1, with D uncertain. Trimming took off 2 bases at V and 9 bases at J, with 8 bases between the two ends. CDR3 length: 11 amino acids. Germline loops: CDR1 SGDLS, CDR2 YYNGEE. The CDR3 DNA sequence: TGTGCCAGCAGCGTCGGGTCTCAAGCTTTCTTT. Amino acid sequence: CASSVGSQAFF.

Only a few counts were recorded for this clonotype. The chain joins TRBV7-4 to TRBJ1-1, with TRBD1 identical over 7 bases. There are 13 residues in the CDR3. The germline V gene has CDR1 SGHVT and CDR2 SQSDAQ. The V segment lost 8 bases and the J segment 7 bases; nucleotides outside the gene matches: 10. The DNA of the CDR3 is TGTGCCAGCTCAGGACAAGGGGGCGATGAAGCTTTCTTT. The encoded protein is CASSGQGGDEAFF.

This clonotype has more than one count but fewer than ten. The chain links TRBV15 to TRBJ1-4; weak D call: TRBD1 (6 bases). With 0 bases removed from V and 1 base from J, the gap between germline ends came to 9 bases. CDR3 length equals 16 residues. CDR1 is LNHNV and CDR2 is YYDKDF in the germline V gene (reference sequence). The CDR3 DNA is TGTGCCACCAGCAGAGACGGGGGGCGAACTAATGAAAAACTGTTTTTT. Amino acid sequence: CATSRDGGRTNEKLFF.